These T cell receptor beta chains were read from a single sample in a study of intratumoral heterogeneity in liver cancer. Profiling relied on immunoSEQ multiplex PCR, and the TCRdb table lists in-frame clones only, not all of them. In the table there are some 21,000 clones, roughly 66% of which are singletons. The sample was tumor-adjacent normal tissue, taken before any cancer treatment. The receptors shown here come from a woman in her sixties or seventies with hepatocellular carcinoma. Each CDR3 is given with its conserved first and last residue. Each record gives: CDR3 protein, CDR3 DNA, clone size, J gene, V gene, D gene. D genes are given only for firm matches. For some rows the clone size is stated as once, few or many, or as a class when expanded; others skip it.

CDR3aa: CASNHWRNEQFF; CDR3nt: TGTGCCAGCAACCATTGGAGAAATGAGCAGTTCTTC; abundance: once; j_gene: TRBJ2-1; v_gene: TRBV5-4; d_gene: NA
CDR3aa: CASTQRGQVTDTQYF; CDR3nt: TGTGCCAGTACCCAACGGGGACAGGTCACAGATACGCAGTATTTT; abundance: NA; j_gene: TRBJ2-3; v_gene: TRBV19; d_gene: TRBD1
CDR3aa: CSANSGGAYTEAFF; CDR3nt: TGCAGCGCAAATTCAGGGGGCGCGTACACTGAAGCTTTCTTT; abundance: NA; j_gene: TRBJ1-1; v_gene: TRBV29-1; d_gene: TRBD1
CDR3aa: CASKETDTQYF; CDR3nt: TGCGCCAGCAAGGAGACAGATACGCAGTATTTT; abundance: NA; j_gene: TRBJ2-3; v_gene: TRBV5-1; d_gene: NA
CDR3aa: CASSLEGQGGTQYF; CDR3nt: TGCGCCAGCAGCTTGGAGGGCCAGGGGGGGACCCAGTACTTC; abundance: NA; j_gene: TRBJ2-5; v_gene: TRBV5-1; d_gene: NA
CDR3aa: CASSETSGNTGELFF; CDR3nt: TGTGCCAGCAGCGAGACTAGCGGGAACACCGGGGAGCTGTTTTTT; abundance: once; j_gene: TRBJ2-2; v_gene: TRBV2; d_gene: TRBD2
CDR3aa: CASSLGVAATGELFF; CDR3nt: TGTGCCAGCAGCTTGGGGGTAGCGGCCACCGGGGAGCTGTTTTTT; abundance: few; j_gene: TRBJ2-2; v_gene: TRBV5-5; d_gene: NA
CDR3aa: CASSPRTGRGYEQYF; CDR3nt: TGTGCCAGCAGTCCCCGGACAGGGAGAGGCTACGAGCAGTACTTC; abundance: NA; j_gene: TRBJ2-7; v_gene: TRBV28; d_gene: TRBD1
CDR3aa: CASRLQGGTSDTQYF; CDR3nt: TGTGCCAGTAGGCTCCAGGGGGGCACTTCAGATACGCAGTATTTT; abundance: NA; j_gene: TRBJ2-3; v_gene: TRBV19; d_gene: NA
CDR3aa: CASSQTVRGRYSYEQYF; CDR3nt: TGTGCCAGCAGCCAAACGGTTCGCGGGAGATATTCGTACGAGCAGTACTTC; abundance: NA; j_gene: TRBJ2-7; v_gene: TRBV3-1/TRBV3-2; d_gene: TRBD2
CDR3aa: CASRSAGGGAYEQYF; CDR3nt: TGTGCCAGCCGATCGGCGGGAGGGGGAGCCTACGAGCAGTACTTC; abundance: NA; j_gene: TRBJ2-7; v_gene: TRBV6-5; d_gene: TRBD2
CDR3aa: CASSPPPGRAAEQFF; CDR3nt: TGTGCCAGCAGCCCTCCCCCCGGGAGGGCCGCTGAGCAGTTCTTC; abundance: NA; j_gene: TRBJ2-1; v_gene: TRBV27; d_gene: TRBD2
CDR3aa: CASSLLQGDGYTF; CDR3nt: TGTGCCAGCAGCTTATTACAGGGGGATGGCTACACCTTC; abundance: few; j_gene: TRBJ1-2; v_gene: TRBV7-9; d_gene: TRBD1
CDR3aa: CASSLRQTHNSPLHF; CDR3nt: TGTGCCAGCAGCTTAAGACAGACCCATAATTCACCCCTCCACTTT; abundance: NA; j_gene: TRBJ1-6; v_gene: TRBV5-6; d_gene: NA
CDR3aa: CASSEEVNSETQYF; CDR3nt: TGTGCCAGCAGTGAGGAGGTCAACTCAGAGACCCAGTACTTC; abundance: NA; j_gene: TRBJ2-5; v_gene: TRBV2; d_gene: NA
CDR3aa: CASSSGGGYGYTF; CDR3nt: TGTGCCAGCAGTTCAGGGGGCGGCTATGGCTACACCTTC; abundance: NA; j_gene: TRBJ1-2; v_gene: TRBV6-5; d_gene: TRBD1
CDR3aa: CASSRQGRNEQFF; CDR3nt: TGTGCCAGCAGCCGACAGGGGCGCAATGAGCAGTTCTTC; abundance: NA; j_gene: TRBJ2-1; v_gene: TRBV7-9; d_gene: TRBD1
CDR3aa: CASSLTPSGSPYNEQFF; CDR3nt: TGCGCCAGCAGCTTGACGCCTAGCGGGTCACCCTACAATGAGCAGTTCTTC; abundance: NA; j_gene: TRBJ2-1; v_gene: TRBV5-1; d_gene: TRBD2
CDR3aa: CAWSPGQGKETQYF; CDR3nt: TGTGCCTGGAGCCCCGGGCAGGGGAAAGAGACCCAGTACTTC; abundance: NA; j_gene: TRBJ2-5; v_gene: TRBV30; d_gene: NA
CDR3aa: CASSPRPNTGELFF; CDR3nt: TGTGCCAGCAGCCCACGCCCCAACACCGGGGAGCTGTTTTTT; abundance: NA; j_gene: TRBJ2-2; v_gene: TRBV5-6; d_gene: NA
CDR3aa: CASSPGLGTDNEQFF; CDR3nt: TGTGCCAGCAGTCCAGGACTAGGGACTGACAATGAGCAGTTCTTC; abundance: NA; j_gene: TRBJ2-1; v_gene: TRBV6-1; d_gene: TRBD2
CDR3aa: CASSGLGQGLGDGYTF; CDR3nt: TGTGCCAGCAGTGGCCTGGGACAGGGCCTTGGGGATGGCTACACCTTC; abundance: NA; j_gene: TRBJ1-2; v_gene: TRBV6-1; d_gene: TRBD1
CDR3aa: CASSLTSAPNEQFF; CDR3nt: TGTGCCAGCAGCTTAACTAGCGCTCCTAATGAGCAGTTCTTC; abundance: NA; j_gene: TRBJ2-1; v_gene: TRBV11-3; d_gene: TRBD2
CDR3aa: CASSPPRQGKFF; CDR3nt: TGTGCCAGCAGCCCGCCGAGGCAGGGCAAGTTCTTC; abundance: NA; j_gene: TRBJ2-1; v_gene: TRBV28; d_gene: NA
CDR3aa: CASSTSRDSGGGRDYTF; CDR3nt: TGTGCCAGCAGCACCTCCCGGGACAGTGGAGGGGGTCGGGACTACACCTTC; abundance: NA; j_gene: TRBJ1-2; v_gene: TRBV7-9; d_gene: TRBD1
CDR3aa: CASSQEAQSSYNEQFF; CDR3nt: TGCGCCAGCAGCCAAGAGGCACAGAGCTCCTACAATGAGCAGTTCTTC; abundance: medium-sized; j_gene: TRBJ2-1; v_gene: TRBV4-1; d_gene: NA
CDR3aa: CASSVGIQGNSPLHF; CDR3nt: TGTGCCAGCAGCGTAGGAATCCAGGGGAATTCACCCCTCCACTTT; abundance: NA; j_gene: TRBJ1-6; v_gene: TRBV9; d_gene: NA
CDR3aa: CASRTSGIGETQYF; CDR3nt: TGTGCCAGCAGGACTAGCGGGATTGGTGAGACCCAGTACTTC; abundance: NA; j_gene: TRBJ2-5; v_gene: TRBV6-5; d_gene: TRBD2
CDR3aa: CASSPTLGGSYEQYF; CDR3nt: TGCGCCAGCAGCCCCACTCTGGGCGGGAGTTACGAGCAGTACTTC; abundance: NA; j_gene: TRBJ2-7; v_gene: TRBV5-1; d_gene: TRBD2
CDR3aa: CAWSPTSGRVEFF; CDR3nt: TGTGCCTGGAGTCCGACTAGCGGGAGGGTCGAGTTCTTC; abundance: NA; j_gene: TRBJ2-1; v_gene: TRBV30; d_gene: TRBD2
CDR3aa: CASSRGLAGGSDTQYF; CDR3nt: TGTGCCAGCAGCCGGGGACTAGCGGGAGGTTCAGATACGCAGTATTTT; abundance: NA; j_gene: TRBJ2-3; v_gene: TRBV2; d_gene: TRBD2
CDR3aa: CASSEQGFNEQFF; CDR3nt: TGTGCCAGCAGTGAACAGGGGTTCAATGAGCAGTTCTTC; abundance: NA; j_gene: TRBJ2-1; v_gene: TRBV2; d_gene: NA
CDR3aa: CASRKGEQYF; CDR3nt: TGTGCCAGCAGGAAGGGCGAGCAGTACTTC; abundance: NA; j_gene: TRBJ2-7; v_gene: TRBV3-1/TRBV3-2; d_gene: NA
CDR3aa: CASSVGDAQETQYF; CDR3nt: TGTGCCAGCAGTGTCGGGGATGCTCAAGAGACCCAGTACTTC; abundance: few; j_gene: TRBJ2-5; v_gene: TRBV28; d_gene: NA
CDR3aa: CASSAGSVGYGYTF; CDR3nt: TGTGCCAGCAGCGCCGGCTCGGTTGGGTATGGCTACACCTTC; abundance: NA; j_gene: TRBJ1-2; v_gene: TRBV9; d_gene: NA
CDR3aa: CASSPGRDQPQHF; CDR3nt: TGTGCCAGCTCACCTGGCAGGGATCAGCCCCAGCATTTT; abundance: NA; j_gene: TRBJ1-5; v_gene: TRBV18; d_gene: NA
CDR3aa: CASSPGAGEEATQYF; CDR3nt: TGTGCCAGCAGCCCCGGAGCGGGAGAGGAGGCTACGCAGTATTTT; abundance: NA; j_gene: TRBJ2-3; v_gene: TRBV5-4; d_gene: TRBD2
CDR3aa: CASSPLGAYEQYF; CDR3nt: TGTGCCAGCAGCCCTCTAGGGGCCTACGAGCAGTACTTC; abundance: NA; j_gene: TRBJ2-7; v_gene: TRBV5-4; d_gene: NA
CDR3aa: CASSVEEAGTTYEQYF; CDR3nt: TGTGCCAGCAGCGTAGAGGAGGCGGGTACCACCTACGAGCAGTACTTC; abundance: medium-sized; j_gene: TRBJ2-7; v_gene: TRBV9; d_gene: NA
CDR3aa: CASSLDQAGQKTQYF; CDR3nt: TGTGCCAGCAGCTTAGATCAGGCGGGACAAAAGACCCAGTACTTC; abundance: NA; j_gene: TRBJ2-5; v_gene: TRBV7-2; d_gene: NA